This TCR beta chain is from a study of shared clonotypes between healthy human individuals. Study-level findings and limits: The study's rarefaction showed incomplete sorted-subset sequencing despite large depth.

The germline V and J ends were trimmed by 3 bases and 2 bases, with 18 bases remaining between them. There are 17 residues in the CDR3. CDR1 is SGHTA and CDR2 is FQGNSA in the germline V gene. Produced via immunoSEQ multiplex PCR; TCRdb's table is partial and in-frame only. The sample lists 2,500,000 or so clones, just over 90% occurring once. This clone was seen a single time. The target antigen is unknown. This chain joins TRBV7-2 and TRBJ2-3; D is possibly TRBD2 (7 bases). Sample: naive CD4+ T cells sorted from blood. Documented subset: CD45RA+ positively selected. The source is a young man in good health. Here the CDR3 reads CASSLVWGREYTDTQYF. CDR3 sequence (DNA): TGTGCCAGCAGCTTGGTCTGGGGGCGGGAGTACACAGATACGCAGTATTTT. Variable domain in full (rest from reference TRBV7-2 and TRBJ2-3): GAGVSQSPSNKVTEKGKDVELRCDPISGHTALYWYRQSLGQGLEFLIYFQGNSAPDKSGLPSDRFSAERTGGSVSTLTIQRTQQEDSAVYLCASSLVWGREYTDTQYFGPGTRLTVL.